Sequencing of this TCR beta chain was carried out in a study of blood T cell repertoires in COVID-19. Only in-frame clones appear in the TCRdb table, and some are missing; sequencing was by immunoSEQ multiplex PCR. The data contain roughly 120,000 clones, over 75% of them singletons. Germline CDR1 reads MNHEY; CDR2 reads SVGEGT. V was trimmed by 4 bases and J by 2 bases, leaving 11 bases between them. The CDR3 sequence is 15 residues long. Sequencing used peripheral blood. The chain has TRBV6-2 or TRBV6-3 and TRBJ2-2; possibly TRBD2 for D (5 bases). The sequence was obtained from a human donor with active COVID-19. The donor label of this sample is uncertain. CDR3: CASSLIGVNTGELFF. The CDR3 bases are TGTGCCAGCAGTTTAATCGGGGTCAACACCGGGGAGCTGTTTTTT.